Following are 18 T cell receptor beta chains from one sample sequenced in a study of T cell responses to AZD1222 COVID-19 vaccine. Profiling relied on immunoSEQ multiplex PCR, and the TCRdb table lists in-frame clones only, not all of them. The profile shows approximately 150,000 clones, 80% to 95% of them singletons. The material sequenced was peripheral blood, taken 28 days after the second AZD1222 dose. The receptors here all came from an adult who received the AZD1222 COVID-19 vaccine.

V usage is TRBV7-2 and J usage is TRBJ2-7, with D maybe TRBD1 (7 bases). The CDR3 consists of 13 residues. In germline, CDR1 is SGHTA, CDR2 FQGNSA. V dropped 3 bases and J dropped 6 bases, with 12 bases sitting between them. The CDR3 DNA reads TGTGCCAGCAGCTTGGATCAGGGGGGCGAGCAGTACTTC. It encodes CASSLDQGGEQYF.

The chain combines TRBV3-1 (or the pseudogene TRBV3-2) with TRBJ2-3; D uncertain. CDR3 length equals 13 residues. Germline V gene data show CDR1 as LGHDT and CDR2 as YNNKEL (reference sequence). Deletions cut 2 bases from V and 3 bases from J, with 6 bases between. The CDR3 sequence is CASSQITTDTQYF. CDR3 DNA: TGTGCCAGCAGCCAAATAACAACAGATACGCAGTATTTT.

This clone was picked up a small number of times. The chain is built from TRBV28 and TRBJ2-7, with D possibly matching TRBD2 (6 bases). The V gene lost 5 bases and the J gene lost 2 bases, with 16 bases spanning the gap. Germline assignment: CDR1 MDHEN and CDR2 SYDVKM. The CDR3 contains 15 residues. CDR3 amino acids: CASSPPGGNPYEQYF. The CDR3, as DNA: TGTGCCAGCAGTCCCCCAGGCGGGAATCCCTACGAGCAGTACTTC. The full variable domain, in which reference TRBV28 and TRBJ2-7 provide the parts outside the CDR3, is DVKVTQSSRYLVKRTGEKVFLECVQDMDHENMFWYRQDPGLGLRLIYFSYDVKMKEKGDIPEGYSVSREKKERFSLILESASTNQTSMYLCASSPPGGNPYEQYFGPGTRLTVT.

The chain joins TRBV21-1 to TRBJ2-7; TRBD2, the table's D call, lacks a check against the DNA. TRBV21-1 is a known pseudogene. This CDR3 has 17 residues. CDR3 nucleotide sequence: TGTGCCAGCAGCAAAGAGGAAGGACTAGCGGTCTCCTACGAGCAGTACTTC. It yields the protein CASSKEEGLAVSYEQYF.

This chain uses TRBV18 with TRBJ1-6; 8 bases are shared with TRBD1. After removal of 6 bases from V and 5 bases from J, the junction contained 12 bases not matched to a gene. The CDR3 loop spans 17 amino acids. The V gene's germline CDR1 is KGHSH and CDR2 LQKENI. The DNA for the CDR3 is TGTGCCAGCTCGCGTTTTACAGGGGGGGTCGATAATTCACCCCTCCACTTT. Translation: CASSRFTGGVDNSPLHF.

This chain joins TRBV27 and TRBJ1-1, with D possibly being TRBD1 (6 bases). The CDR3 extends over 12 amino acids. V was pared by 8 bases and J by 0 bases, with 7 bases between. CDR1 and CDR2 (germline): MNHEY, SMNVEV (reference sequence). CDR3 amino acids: CASGTLNTEAFF. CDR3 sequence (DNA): TGTGCCAGCGGGACATTGAACACTGAAGCTTTCTTT.

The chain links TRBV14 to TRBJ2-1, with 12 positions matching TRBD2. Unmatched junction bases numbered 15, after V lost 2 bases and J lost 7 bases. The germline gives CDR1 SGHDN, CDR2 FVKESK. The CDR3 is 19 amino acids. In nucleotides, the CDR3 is TGTGCCAGCAGCCAATCCTCGTGGACTAGCGGGGTGCGGGATAATGAGCAGTTCTTC. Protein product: CASSQSSWTSGVRDNEQFF. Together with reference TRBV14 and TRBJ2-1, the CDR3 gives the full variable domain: EAGVTQFPSHSVIEKGQTVTLRCDPISGHDNLYWYRRVMGKEIKFLLHFVKESKQDESGMPNNRFLAERTGGTYSTLKVQPAELEDSGVYFCASSQSSWTSGVRDNEQFFGPGTRLTVL.

CDR3 bases: TGTGCCAGCAGTTTAACGGGGTTCGAGCAGTACTTC. It yields the protein CASSLTGFEQYF. V and J are TRBV28 and TRBJ2-7; D is possibly TRBD2 (5 bases). V lost 2 bases, J lost 6 bases, and 8 bases lay in between. This CDR3 has 12 amino acids. Germline CDR1 reads MDHEN; CDR2 reads SYDVKM.

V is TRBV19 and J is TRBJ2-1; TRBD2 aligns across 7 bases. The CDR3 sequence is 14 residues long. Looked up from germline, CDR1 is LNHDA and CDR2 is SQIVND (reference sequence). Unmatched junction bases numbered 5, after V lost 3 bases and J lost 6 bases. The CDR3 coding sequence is TGTGCCAGTAGTATGGAAGGACTAGTCAATGAGCAGTTCTTC. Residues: CASSMEGLVNEQFF.

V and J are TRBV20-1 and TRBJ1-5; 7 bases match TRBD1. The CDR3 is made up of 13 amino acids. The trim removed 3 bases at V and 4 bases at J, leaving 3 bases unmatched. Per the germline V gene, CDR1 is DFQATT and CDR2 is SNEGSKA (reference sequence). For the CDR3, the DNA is TGCAGTGCTAGTTTACAGGGGAATCAGCCCCAGCATTTT. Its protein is CSASLQGNQPQHF.

The CDR3: CASSWSFGELFF. The CDR3 nucleotides read TGTGCCAGCAGCTGGAGTTTTGGGGAGCTGTTTTTT. The chain combines TRBV5-4 with TRBJ2-2; D is uncertain. V was pared by 3 bases and J by 8 bases, with 8 bases between. Germline CDR1 is SGHNT and CDR2 is YYREEE (reference sequence). There are 12 residues in the CDR3.

In DNA form, the CDR3 reads TGTGCCATCAGTGGTGTCAAGGGGAACACTGAAGCTTTCTTT. This encodes CAISGVKGNTEAFF. The genes are TRBV10-3 and TRBJ1-1; D not certain. Germline V gene lookup returns CDR1 ENHRY and CDR2 SYGVKD. The V gene lost 4 bases and the J gene lost 1 base, with 10 bases spanning the gap. This CDR3 region has 14 residues.

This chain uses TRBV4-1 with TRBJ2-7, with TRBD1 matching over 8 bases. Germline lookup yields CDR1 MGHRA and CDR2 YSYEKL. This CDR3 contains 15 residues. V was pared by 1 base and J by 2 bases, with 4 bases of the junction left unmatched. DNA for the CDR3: TGCGCCAGCAGCCAAGTCCTGACAGGGGCCTACGAGCAGTACTTC. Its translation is CASSQVLTGAYEQYF.

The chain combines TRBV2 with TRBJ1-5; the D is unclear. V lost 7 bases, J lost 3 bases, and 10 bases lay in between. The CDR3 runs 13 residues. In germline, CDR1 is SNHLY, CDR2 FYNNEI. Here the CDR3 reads CASMPDANQPQHF. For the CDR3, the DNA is TGTGCCAGCATGCCAGACGCCAATCAGCCCCAGCATTTT. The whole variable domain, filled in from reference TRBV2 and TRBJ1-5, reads EPEVTQTPSHQVTQMGQEVILRCVPISNHLYFYWYRQILGQKVEFLVSFYNNEISEKSEIFDDQFSVERPDGSNFTLKIRSTKLEDSAMYFCASMPDANQPQHFGDGTRLSIL.

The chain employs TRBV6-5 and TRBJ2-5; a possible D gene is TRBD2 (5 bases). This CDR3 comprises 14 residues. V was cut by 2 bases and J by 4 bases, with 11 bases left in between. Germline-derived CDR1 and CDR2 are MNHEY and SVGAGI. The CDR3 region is CASSYTDYLETQYF. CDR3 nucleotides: TGTGCCAGCAGTTACACAGACTATCTAGAGACCCAGTACTTC.

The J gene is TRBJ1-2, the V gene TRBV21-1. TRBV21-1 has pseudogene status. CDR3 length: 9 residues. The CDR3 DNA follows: TGTGCCAGACGCTATGGCTACACCTTC. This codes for CARRYGYTF.

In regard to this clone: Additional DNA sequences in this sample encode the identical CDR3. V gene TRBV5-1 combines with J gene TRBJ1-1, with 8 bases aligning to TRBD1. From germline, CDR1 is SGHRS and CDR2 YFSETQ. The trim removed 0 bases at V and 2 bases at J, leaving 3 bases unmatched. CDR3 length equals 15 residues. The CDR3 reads CASSLDRGANTEAFF. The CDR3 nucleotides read TGCGCCAGCAGCTTGGACAGGGGGGCCAACACTGAAGCTTTCTTT. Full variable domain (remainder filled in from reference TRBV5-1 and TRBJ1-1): KAGVTQTPRYLIKTRGQQVTLSCSPISGHRSVSWYQQTPGQGLQFLFEYFSETQRNKGNFPGRFSGRQFSNSRSEMNVSTLELGDSALYLCASSLDRGANTEAFFGQGTRLTVV.

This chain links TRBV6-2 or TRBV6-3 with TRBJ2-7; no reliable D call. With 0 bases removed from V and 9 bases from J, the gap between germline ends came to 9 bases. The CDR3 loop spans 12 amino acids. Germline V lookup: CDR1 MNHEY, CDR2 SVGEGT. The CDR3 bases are TGTGCCAGCAGTTACTCGAGTGGCGGGCAGTACTTC. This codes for CASSYSSGGQYF.